A single sample is the source of the 25 T cell receptor beta chains below, sequenced in a study of response to subunit inactivated influenza vaccine. In TCRdb, the RT-PCR reads were re-called with MiXCR into one record per CDR3 protein. The repertoire consists of about 650,000 distinct CDR3 sequences, with approximately 15% occurring once and the leading ten covering 7.5% to 9%. The sample in question was PBMCs from blood, obtained roughly 2 weeks before vaccination. The source of these receptors is a man over 45 who received an inactivated influenza vaccine.

Here the CDR3 reads CSAPSERGGSFGMETQYF. The CDR3 bases are TGCAGTGCTCCGTCGGAGCGGGGGGGCTCCTTTGGGATGGAGACCCAGTACTTC. The rearrangement uses TRBV20-1 and TRBJ2-5, with 10 bases matching TRBD2. V was clipped by 5 bases and J by 5 bases; unmatched bases: 20. This CDR3 spans 18 amino acids. Germline-derived CDR1 and CDR2 are DFQATT and SNEGSKA (reference sequence).

This clonotype was seen ten or more times. CDR3 sequence (DNA): TGCACCATAACTAGCGGGAGTACCAATGAGCAGTTCTTC. Protein: CTITSGSTNEQFF. J is TRBJ2-1 and V is TRBV20-1; TRBD2 aligns across 11 bases. The CDR3 has 13 residues. CDR1 and CDR2 (germline): DFQATT, SNEGSKA (reference sequence).

This clonotype was counted between two and nine times. This sequence joins TRBV10-3 and TRBJ2-3, with TRBD2 as a possible D gene (6 bases). Per the germline V gene, CDR1 is ENHRY and CDR2 is SYGVKD. There are 13 residues in the CDR3. Trimming removed 6 bases from V and 2 bases from J, with 9 bases in between. The CDR3 is CAIRWEATDTQYF. CDR3 DNA sequence: TGTGCCATCAGATGGGAGGCCACAGATACGCAGTATTTT.

The chain has TRBV4-2 and TRBJ2-7, with no clear D. The ends were cut back, 3 bases at V and 10 bases at J, with 16 bases in the middle. The germline gives CDR1 LGHNA, CDR2 YNFKEQ. This CDR3 contains 13 residues. For the CDR3, the DNA is TGTGCCAGCAGCCACGAGGTGAACAAAGAACAGTACTTC. Encoded protein: CASSHEVNKEQYF.

Only a few counts were recorded for this clonotype. CDR3 amino acids: CASRNGRRASTDTQYF. CDR3 bases: TGTGCCAGCAGGAACGGGCGGAGAGCTAGCACAGATACGCAGTATTTT. This chain uses TRBV6-2 or TRBV6-3 with TRBJ2-3; D uncertain. The CDR3 sequence is 16 residues long. Between the trimmed V and J ends, which lost 6 bases and 0 bases, there was a span of 16 bases. The V gene's germline CDR1 is MNHEY and CDR2 SVGEGT.

The chain recombines TRBV20-1 with TRBJ2-3; 11 bases are shared with TRBD2. The CDR3 has 16 amino acids. V trimming: 6 bases; J trimming: 0 bases; junction bases outside the gene matches: 8. The germline V gene encodes CDR1 DFQATT and CDR2 SNEGSKA (reference sequence). The DNA for the CDR3 is TGCAGTGCCCCGGGGACTAGCGGAGAAAGCACAGATACGCAGTATTTT. The encoded protein is CSAPGTSGESTDTQYF.

In its sample, this clonotype was seen a few times. The V gene is TRBV2, the J gene TRBJ2-3, with 7 bases aligning to TRBD2. The CDR3 runs to 15 residues. V shed 3 bases and J 4 bases; nucleotides not matched to a gene: 7. Germline V gene data show CDR1 as SNHLY and CDR2 as FYNNEI. The CDR3 spells CASSERRGRADTQYF. The CDR3 nucleotides read TGTGCCAGCAGTGAGAGGCGGGGGAGAGCAGATACGCAGTATTTT.

The gene calls are TRBV5-1 and TRBJ2-1; a weak D match, TRBD1 (6 bases). The CDR3 totals 13 residues. Germline CDR1 SGHRS, CDR2 YFSETQ. Trimming cost V 4 bases and J 9 bases, with 14 bases left between them. The CDR3 here is CASSIQGSGEQFF. The CDR3 DNA is TGCGCCAGCAGCATACAGGGATCGGGTGAGCAGTTCTTC. The full variable domain, rest sourced from reference TRBV5-1 and TRBJ2-1, is KAGVTQTPRYLIKTRGQQVTLSCSPISGHRSVSWYQQTPGQGLQFLFEYFSETQRNKGNFPGRFSGRQFSNSRSEMNVSTLELGDSALYLCASSIQGSGEQFFGPGTRLTVL.

This clonotype appeared a few times. CDR3 residues: CATRGSSYNEQFF. DNA of the CDR3: TGTGCCACCAGGGGGAGCTCCTACAATGAGCAGTTCTTC. The chain links TRBV6-6 to TRBJ2-1, with TRBD1 matching 7 bases. This CDR3 has 13 amino acids. Germline CDR1 is MNHNY and CDR2 is SVGAGI (reference sequence). V gave up 10 bases and J gave up 0 bases; unmatched junction bases: 3.

This clonotype showed up just a few times. For the CDR3, the DNA is TGTGCCAGCAGTACCCCCCTTGGGACCCAGTACTTC. As protein: CASSTPLGTQYF. The J gene is TRBJ2-5, the V gene TRBV6-5; unclear D gene. The CDR3 contains 12 residues. The germline CDR1 and CDR2 sequences are MNHEY and SVGAGI. V dropped 5 bases and J dropped 7 bases, with 11 bases sitting between them.

The chain combines TRBV7-8 with TRBJ2-4, with TRBD2 as a possible D gene (5 bases). Germline V gene lookup returns CDR1 SGHVS and CDR2 FQNEAQ. The CDR3 has 14 amino acids. V was clipped by 4 bases and J by 8 bases, with 15 bases between them. The CDR3 region is CASSSEGFQDIQYF. The CDR3 DNA is TGTGCCAGCAGCTCCGAGGGTTTCCAGGACATTCAGTACTTC.

The chain couples TRBV7-2 to TRBJ2-7, with D perhaps TRBD2 (5 bases). Germline V gene lookup returns CDR1 SGHTA and CDR2 FQGNSA. The CDR3 is made up of 14 amino acids. The V end was cut by 1 base, the J end by 2 bases, with 9 bases between. CDR3 protein: CASSLVKGAYEQYF. The CDR3 region has the DNA TGTGCCAGCAGCTTAGTTAAGGGAGCCTACGAGCAGTACTTC.

A few counts support this clonotype. The CDR3 sequence is CASSFVGGGYEQYF. CDR3 in DNA: TGTGCCAGCAGTTTTGTGGGGGGAGGCTACGAGCAGTACTTC. This chain connects TRBV12-3 or TRBV12-4 to TRBJ2-7, with D perhaps matching TRBD2 (6 bases). The CDR3 has 14 amino acids. V dropped 3 bases and J dropped 3 bases, with 12 bases sitting between them.

Ten or more counts support this clonotype. The CDR3 reads CASSDQTNYGYTF. CDR3 bases: TGTGCCAGCAGTGACCAGACAAACTATGGCTACACCTTC. This sequence joins TRBV6-1 and TRBJ1-2; D not certain. The CDR3 runs 13 residues. The germline V and J ends were trimmed by 3 bases and 2 bases, with 7 bases remaining between them. Germline CDR1 is MNHNS and CDR2 is SASEGT.

The chain combines TRBV3-1 with TRBJ2-7, with D unresolved. Germline V CDR1 and CDR2: LGHDT, YNNKEL (reference sequence). The V end was cut by 1 base, the J end by 0 bases, with 7 bases between. This CDR3 comprises 14 residues. The CDR3 sequence: CASSQGYDSYEQYF. The CDR3, as DNA: TGTGCCAGCAGCCAAGGGTACGACTCCTACGAGCAGTACTTC.

The chain has TRBV29-1 and TRBJ1-4; D not resolved. With 1 base removed from V and 0 bases from J, the gap between germline ends came to 6 bases. Germline V gives CDR1 SQVTM, CDR2 ANQGSEA. The CDR3 contains 14 residues. DNA for the CDR3: TGCAGCGTTGAAGGTGGGGCAACTAATGAAAAACTGTTTTTT. Protein sequence: CSVEGGATNEKLFF.

This clonotype has more than one count but fewer than ten. J is TRBJ2-1 and V is TRBV20-1; TRBD1 is a possible D gene (6 bases). The germline gives CDR1 DFQATT, CDR2 SNEGSKA (reference sequence). The CDR3 spans 16 residues. With 3 bases removed from V and 3 bases from J, the gap between germline ends came to 18 bases. The CDR3 DNA sequence: TGCAGTGCTAGGTTAACAGGGTACACTGGCTACAATGAGCAGTTCTTC. Translation gives CSARLTGYTGYNEQFF.

This clonotype was counted a few times. The rearrangement links TRBV5-5 to TRBJ2-1, with D perhaps matching TRBD1 or TRBD2 (6 bases each). CDR3 size: 17 residues. V lost 1 base and J 6 bases, leaving 20 bases between the germline ends. The germline CDR1 and CDR2 sequences are SGHKS and YYEKEE (reference sequence). The CDR3 DNA follows: TGTGCCAGCAGCTTGCCCCGGGGGCGCAGAGTCTTCAATGAGCAGTTCTTC. Amino acid sequence: CASSLPRGRRVFNEQFF.

The chain uses TRBV6-5 and TRBJ2-2; possibly TRBD1 for D (6 bases). The V end was cut by 0 bases, the J end by 7 bases, with 15 bases between. This CDR3 has 16 residues. Per germline, CDR1 MNHEY and CDR2 SVGAGI. The CDR3 region is CASSYSPSGGVGELFF. The CDR3 DNA reads TGTGCCAGCAGTTACTCCCCGTCTGGGGGCGTCGGGGAGCTGTTTTTT.

This clonotype was seen repeatedly, ten times or more. The CDR3 loop reads CASSRTEYNSPLHF. The DNA for the CDR3 is TGTGCCAGCAGTCGTACAGAGTATAATTCACCCCTCCACTTT. The chain couples TRBV6-1 to TRBJ1-6; the D is unclear. Trimming stripped 5 bases from V and 4 bases from J, with 9 bases between. CDR1 is MNHNS, CDR2 SASEGT, per germline. The CDR3 runs to 14 residues.

This clonotype was found a few times. Germline is not matched at one junction end, which may reflect a read error. The chain combines TRBV7-9 with TRBJ1-2, with TRBD1 matching over 7 bases. The length of the CDR3 is 10 residues. The germline CDR1 and CDR2 sequences are SEHNR and FQNEAQ (reference sequence). The CDR3 DNA is TGTGCCAGCAGCCCTCTACAGGGGAATTTC. It codes for CASSPLQGNF.

The chain links TRBV27 to TRBJ2-6; D gene unclear. The germline CDR1 and CDR2 sequences are MNHEY and SMNVEV (reference sequence). V was shortened by 4 bases and J by 0 bases, with 19 bases between the two germline ends. CDR3 length: 19 residues. The CDR3 is CASSYYFGSTSSGANVLTF. The CDR3 DNA is TGTGCCAGCAGTTATTATTTTGGGTCCACGAGCTCTGGGGCCAACGTCCTGACTTTC.

This clonotype was seen repeatedly, ten times or more. The gene calls are TRBV20-1 and TRBJ1-2; a weak D match, TRBD1 (6 bases). The V gene lost 0 bases and the J gene lost 8 bases, with 7 bases spanning the gap. The CDR3 extends over 11 amino acids. The germline gives CDR1 DFQATT, CDR2 SNEGSKA (reference sequence). The CDR3 loop reads CSAREQGGYTF. In DNA, the CDR3 is TGCAGTGCTAGAGAACAGGGAGGCTACACCTTC.

This clonotype was detected only a few times. The rearrangement links TRBV29-1 to TRBJ2-1; D uncertain. The germline V gene encodes CDR1 SQVTM and CDR2 ANQGSEA. CDR3 size: 15 residues. V lost 2 bases and J lost 6, with 17 bases in between. The CDR3: CSVEFRAASLNEQFF. The CDR3 region has the DNA TGCAGCGTTGAATTTCGGGCGGCGTCGCTCAATGAGCAGTTCTTC.

The chain is built from TRBV6-1 and TRBJ2-1, with 11 bases that match TRBD2. Losses at the gene ends were 7 bases for V and 5 bases for J; bases not matched to a gene: 7. Germline V gene lookup returns CDR1 MNHNS and CDR2 SASEGT. CDR3 length: 15 residues. In DNA form, the CDR3 reads TGTGCCAGCAAAGTTAGCGGGGGGGTGCACAATGAGCAGTTCTTC. This translates into CASKVSGGVHNEQFF.